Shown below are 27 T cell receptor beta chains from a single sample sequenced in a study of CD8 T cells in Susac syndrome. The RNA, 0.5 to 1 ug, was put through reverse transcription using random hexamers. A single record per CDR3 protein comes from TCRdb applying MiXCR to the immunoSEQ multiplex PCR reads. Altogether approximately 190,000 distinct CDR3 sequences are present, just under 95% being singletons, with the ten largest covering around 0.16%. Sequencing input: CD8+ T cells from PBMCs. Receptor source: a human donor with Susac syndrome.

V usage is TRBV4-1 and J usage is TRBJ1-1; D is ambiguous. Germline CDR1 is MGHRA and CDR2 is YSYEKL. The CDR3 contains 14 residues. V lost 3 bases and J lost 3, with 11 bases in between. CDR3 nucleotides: TGCGCCAGCAGCCAGGGCCTCACGGACACTGAAGCTTTCTTT. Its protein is CASSQGLTDTEAFF.

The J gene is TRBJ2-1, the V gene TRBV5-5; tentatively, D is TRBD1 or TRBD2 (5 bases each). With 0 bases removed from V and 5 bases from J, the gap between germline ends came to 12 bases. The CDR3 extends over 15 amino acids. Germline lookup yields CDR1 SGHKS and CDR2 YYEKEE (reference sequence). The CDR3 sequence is CASSLGWDGNNEQFF. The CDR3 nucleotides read TGTGCCAGCAGCTTGGGGTGGGACGGCAACAATGAGCAGTTCTTC.

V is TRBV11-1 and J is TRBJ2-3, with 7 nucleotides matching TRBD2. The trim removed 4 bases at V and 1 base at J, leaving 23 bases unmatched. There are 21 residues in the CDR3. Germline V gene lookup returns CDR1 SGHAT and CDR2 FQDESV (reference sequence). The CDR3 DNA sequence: TGTGCCAGCAGCTCACCTATAGGAGTCATTTCTAGCGGACTCCGCACAGATACGCAGTATTTT. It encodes CASSSPIGVISSGLRTDTQYF.

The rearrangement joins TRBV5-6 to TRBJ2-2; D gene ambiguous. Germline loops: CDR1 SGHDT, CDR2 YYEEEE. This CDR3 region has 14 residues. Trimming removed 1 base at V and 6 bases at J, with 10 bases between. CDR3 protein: CASSLWLSAGELFF. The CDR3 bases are TGTGCCAGCAGCTTGTGGCTAAGCGCCGGGGAGCTGTTTTTT.

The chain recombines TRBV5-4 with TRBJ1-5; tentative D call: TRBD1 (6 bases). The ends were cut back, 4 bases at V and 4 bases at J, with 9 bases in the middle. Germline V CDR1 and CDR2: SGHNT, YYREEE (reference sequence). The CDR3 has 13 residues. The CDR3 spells CASSGGQNQPQHF. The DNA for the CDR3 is TGTGCCAGCAGCGGGGGACAAAATCAGCCCCAGCATTTT.

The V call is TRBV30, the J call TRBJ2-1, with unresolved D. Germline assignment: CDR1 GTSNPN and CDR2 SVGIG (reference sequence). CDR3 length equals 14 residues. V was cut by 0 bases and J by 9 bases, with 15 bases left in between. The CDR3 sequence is CAWSVIEESSEQFF. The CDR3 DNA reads TGTGCCTGGAGTGTAATCGAGGAATCGAGTGAGCAGTTCTTC.

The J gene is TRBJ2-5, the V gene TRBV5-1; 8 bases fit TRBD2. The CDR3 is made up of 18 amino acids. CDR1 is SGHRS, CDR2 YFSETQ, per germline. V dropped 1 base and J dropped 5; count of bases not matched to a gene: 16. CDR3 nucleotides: TGCGCCAGCAGCTTGAGTAGTAGGGTAGCGGGGCAGCGGGAGACCCAGTACTTC. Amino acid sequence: CASSLSSRVAGQRETQYF.

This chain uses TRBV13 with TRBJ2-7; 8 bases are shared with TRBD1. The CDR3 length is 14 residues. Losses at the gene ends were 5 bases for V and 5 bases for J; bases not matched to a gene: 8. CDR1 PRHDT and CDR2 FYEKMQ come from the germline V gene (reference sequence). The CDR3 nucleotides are TGTGCCAGCAGCGCAGACAGGGGATTCCACGAGCAGTACTTC. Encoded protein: CASSADRGFHEQYF.

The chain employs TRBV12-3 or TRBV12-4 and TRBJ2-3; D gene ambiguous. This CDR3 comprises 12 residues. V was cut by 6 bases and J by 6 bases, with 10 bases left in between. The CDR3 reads CASRQTEDTQYF. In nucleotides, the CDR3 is TGTGCCAGCAGGCAGACCGAGGATACGCAGTATTTT.

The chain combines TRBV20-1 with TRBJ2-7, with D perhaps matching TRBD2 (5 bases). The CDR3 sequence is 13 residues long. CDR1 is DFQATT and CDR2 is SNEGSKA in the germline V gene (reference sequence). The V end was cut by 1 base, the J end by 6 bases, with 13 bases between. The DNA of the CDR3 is TGCAGTGCTAGAGCATCGGAGGCCTCCGAGCAGTACTTC. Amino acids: CSARASEASEQYF.

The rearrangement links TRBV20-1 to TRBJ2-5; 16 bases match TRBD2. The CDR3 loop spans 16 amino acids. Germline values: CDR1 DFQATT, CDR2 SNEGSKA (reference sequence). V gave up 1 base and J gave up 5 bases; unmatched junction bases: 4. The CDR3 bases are TGCAGTGCTAGAGTCGGGACTAGCGGGAGGGCGGAGACCCAGTACTTC. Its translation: CSARVGTSGRAETQYF.

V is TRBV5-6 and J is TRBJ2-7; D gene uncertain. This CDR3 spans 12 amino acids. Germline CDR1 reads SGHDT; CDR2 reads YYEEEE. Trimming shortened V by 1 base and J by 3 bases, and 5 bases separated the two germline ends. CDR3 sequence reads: CASSLRLYEQYF. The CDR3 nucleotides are TGTGCCAGCAGCTTGCGTCTCTACGAGCAGTACTTC.

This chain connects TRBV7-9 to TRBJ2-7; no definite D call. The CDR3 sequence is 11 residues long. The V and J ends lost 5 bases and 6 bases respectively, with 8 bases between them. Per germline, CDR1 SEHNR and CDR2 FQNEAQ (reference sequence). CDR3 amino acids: CASSHGGEQYF. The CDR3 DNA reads TGTGCCAGCAGCCATGGCGGCGAGCAGTACTTC.

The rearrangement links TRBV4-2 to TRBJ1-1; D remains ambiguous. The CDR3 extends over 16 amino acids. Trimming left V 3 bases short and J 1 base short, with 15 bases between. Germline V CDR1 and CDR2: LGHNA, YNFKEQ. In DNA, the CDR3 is TGTGCCAGCAGCCAGGCGACAAGAGGTTGGAACACTGAAGCTTTCTTT. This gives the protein CASSQATRGWNTEAFF.

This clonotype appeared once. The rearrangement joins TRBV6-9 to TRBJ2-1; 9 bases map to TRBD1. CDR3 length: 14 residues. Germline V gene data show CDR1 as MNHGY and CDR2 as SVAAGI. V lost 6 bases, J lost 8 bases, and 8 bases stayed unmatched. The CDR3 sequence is CASREGTGLDEQFF. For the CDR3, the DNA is TGTGCCAGCAGGGAGGGGACAGGGTTAGATGAGCAGTTCTTC.

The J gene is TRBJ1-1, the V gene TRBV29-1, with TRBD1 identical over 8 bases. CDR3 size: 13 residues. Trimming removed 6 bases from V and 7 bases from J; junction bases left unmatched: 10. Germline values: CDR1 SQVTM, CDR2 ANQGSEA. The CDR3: CSVFQGASGEAFF. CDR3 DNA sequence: TGCAGCGTATTTCAGGGGGCTAGTGGTGAAGCTTTCTTT. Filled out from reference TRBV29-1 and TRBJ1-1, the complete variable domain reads SAVISQKPSRDICQRGTSLTIQCQVDSQVTMMFWYRQQPGQSLTLIATANQGSEATYESGFVIDKFPISRPNLTFSTLTVSNMSPEDSSIYLCSVFQGASGEAFFGQGTRLTVV.

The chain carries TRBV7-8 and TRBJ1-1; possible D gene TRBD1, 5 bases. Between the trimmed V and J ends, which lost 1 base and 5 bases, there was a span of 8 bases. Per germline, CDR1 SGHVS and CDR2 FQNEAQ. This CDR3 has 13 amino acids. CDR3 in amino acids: CASSLEGSTEAFF. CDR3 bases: TGTGCCAGCAGCTTAGAGGGGAGTACTGAAGCTTTCTTT.

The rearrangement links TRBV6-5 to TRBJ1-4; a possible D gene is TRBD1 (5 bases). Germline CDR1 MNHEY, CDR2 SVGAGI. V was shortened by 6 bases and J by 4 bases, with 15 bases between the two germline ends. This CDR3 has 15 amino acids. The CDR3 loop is CASRKTPDNNEKLFF. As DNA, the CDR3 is TGTGCCAGCAGAAAAACACCGGACAATAATGAAAAACTGTTTTTT.

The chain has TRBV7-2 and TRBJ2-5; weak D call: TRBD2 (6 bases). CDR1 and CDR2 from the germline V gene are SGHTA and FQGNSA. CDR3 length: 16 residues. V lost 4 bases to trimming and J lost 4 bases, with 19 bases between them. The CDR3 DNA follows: TGTGCCAGCAGCTATGCCGACTGGAACGGGGGAGAGACCCAGTACTTC. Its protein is CASSYADWNGGETQYF. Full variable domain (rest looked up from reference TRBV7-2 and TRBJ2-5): GAGVSQSPSNKVTEKGKDVELRCDPISGHTALYWYRQSLGQGLEFLIYFQGNSAPDKSGLPSDRFSAERTGGSVSTLTIQRTQQEDSAVYLCASSYADWNGGETQYFGPGTRLLVL.

The CDR3 DNA reads TGCAGTGCTTTTTCTCAGGACAGTACAAACTATGGCTACACCTTC. Its translation: CSAFSQDSTNYGYTF. This rearrangement joins TRBV20-1 to TRBJ1-2; maybe TRBD1 (6 bases). The CDR3 sequence is 15 residues long. Looked up from germline, CDR1 is DFQATT and CDR2 is SNEGSKA (reference sequence). V shed 5 bases and J shed 2 bases, with 18 bases lying between them.

In DNA, the CDR3 is TGTGCCAGCAGAACGGACAGCCGCACAGATACGCAGTATTTT. Protein sequence: CASRTDSRTDTQYF. V usage is TRBV6-5 and J usage is TRBJ2-3, with a tentative D call TRBD1 (6 bases). The V gene's germline CDR1 is MNHEY and CDR2 SVGAGI. Trimming removed 6 bases from V and 1 base from J, with 11 bases in between. The CDR3 is 14 residues long.

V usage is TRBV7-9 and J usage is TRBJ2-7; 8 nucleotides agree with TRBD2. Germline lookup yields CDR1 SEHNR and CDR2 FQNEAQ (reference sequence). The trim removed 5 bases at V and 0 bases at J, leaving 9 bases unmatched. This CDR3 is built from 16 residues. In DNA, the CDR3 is TGTGCCAGCAGCGTCGGGGTAGCGGGGCACTCCTACGAGCAGTACTTC. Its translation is CASSVGVAGHSYEQYF.

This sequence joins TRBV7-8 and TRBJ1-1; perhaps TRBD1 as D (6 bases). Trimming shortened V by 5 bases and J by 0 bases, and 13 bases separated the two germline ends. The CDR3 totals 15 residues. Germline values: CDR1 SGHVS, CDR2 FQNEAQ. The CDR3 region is CASSPMGAMNTEAFF. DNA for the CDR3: TGTGCCAGCAGCCCCATGGGGGCCATGAACACTGAAGCTTTCTTT.

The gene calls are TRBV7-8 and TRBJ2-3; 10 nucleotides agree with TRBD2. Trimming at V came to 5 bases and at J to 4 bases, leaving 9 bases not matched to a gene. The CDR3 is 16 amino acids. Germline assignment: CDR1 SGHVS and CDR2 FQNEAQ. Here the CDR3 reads CASSPLSGGPPDTQYF. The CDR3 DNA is TGTGCCAGCAGCCCCCTTAGCGGGGGGCCGCCAGATACGCAGTATTTT.

CDR3 bases: TGCGCCAGCAGCCAAGAAGCCAGCGGGAACTACGAGCAGTACTTC. Protein: CASSQEASGNYEQYF. The rearrangement uses TRBV4-1 and TRBJ2-7, with TRBD2 identical over 7 bases. This CDR3 has 15 amino acids. V gave up 0 bases and J gave up 3 bases; unmatched junction bases: 5. The germline V gene encodes CDR1 MGHRA and CDR2 YSYEKL.

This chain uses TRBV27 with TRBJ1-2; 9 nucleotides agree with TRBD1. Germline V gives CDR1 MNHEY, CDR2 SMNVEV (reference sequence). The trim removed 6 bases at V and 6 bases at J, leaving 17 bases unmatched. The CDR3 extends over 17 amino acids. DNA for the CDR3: TGTGCCAGCAGGATTTCGTTCCGGGACAGGGCGACCGATGGCTACACCTTC. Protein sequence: CASRISFRDRATDGYTF.

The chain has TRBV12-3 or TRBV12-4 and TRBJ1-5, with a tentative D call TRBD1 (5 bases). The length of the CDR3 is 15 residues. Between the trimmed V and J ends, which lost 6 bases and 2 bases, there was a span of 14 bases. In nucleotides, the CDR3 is TGTGCCAGCAGCTCTGGCAGGGTTGGCAATCAGCCCCAGCATTTT. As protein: CASSSGRVGNQPQHF.